This T cell receptor beta chain comes out of a study of blood T cells in healthy people across ages. There are many counts of this clonotype. Its antigen is unknown. Study-wide results and caveats: The study regarded diversity estimates from one million T cells as underestimates.

A second PCR, run for roughly 7 to 11 cycles, used a sample-barcoded 5' primer plus a J-beta primer mix. MiXCR, applied by TCRdb to the 5' RACE reads, yields one record per CDR3 protein. Here the sample spans some 640,000 distinct CDR3 sequences, approximately 30% being singletons. This CDR3 has 15 amino acids. Trimming pared 0 bases from V and 4 bases from J, leaving 13 bases between. CDR1 SGDLS and CDR2 YYNGEE come from the germline V gene. The chain employs TRBV9 and TRBJ1-2; D is unclear. Sequenced material: blood. This clonotype was sampled from a woman of 80 years or more in good health. The CDR3 here is CASSVEVRLPYGYTF. Here the CDR3 DNA reads TGTGCCAGCAGCGTAGAGGTCAGACTTCCCTATGGCTACACCTTC.